This record concerns one T cell receptor beta chain sequence. Produced via immunoSEQ multiplex PCR; TCRdb's table is partial and in-frame only. Altogether 100,000 to 120,000 clones are present, over 85% being singletons, with the ten largest covering more than 14%. The sample is drawn from a study of T cell responses to AZD1222 COVID-19 vaccine. This specimen consisted of peripheral blood, obtained 28 days after the second AZD1222 dose. The clonotype originates from an adult who received the AZD1222 COVID-19 vaccine.

The CDR3 protein is CASSLDGRAIDTQYF. For the CDR3, the DNA is TGTGCCAGCAGCTTAGACGGGAGGGCCATAGATACGCAGTATTTT. The chain joins TRBV7-9 to TRBJ2-3; 8 nucleotides line up with TRBD2. With 1 base clipped from V and 5 bases from J, the junction kept 5 bases outside the gene matches. Germline V gene data show CDR1 as SEHNR and CDR2 as FQNEAQ (reference sequence). The CDR3 length is 15 residues.